This is a list of T cell receptor beta chains from one sample in a study of control samples from healthy donors and cancer patients. TCRdb keeps only in-frame clones here, not all; method: immunoSEQ multiplex PCR. Among 200,000 to 250,000 clones listed, just under 95% were seen once. The sample was blood. Receptors originate from a man aged 45-60 years in good health. CDR3s include the opening cysteine and the closing phenylalanine or tryptophan. A D gene is named only where the DNA matches it firmly.

J gene | V gene | D gene | CDR3 protein | CDR3 DNA
TRBJ2-1 | TRBV5-1 | . | CASSLTGALEFF | TGCGCCAGCAGCTTGACTGGGGCATTAGAGTTCTTC
TRBJ1-5 | TRBV19 | TRBD1 | CASRSPGTGEGSNQPQHF | TGTGCCAGTAGGAGTCCCGGGACAGGGGAAGGGAGCAATCAGCCCCAGCATTTT
TRBJ1-6 | TRBV6-5 | . | CASSYATRSSPLHF | TGTGCCAGCAGTTACGCCACGAGAAGTTCACCCCTCCACTTT
TRBJ1-2 | TRBV7-3 | TRBD1 | CASSRGQGLGYTF | TGTGCCAGCAGCCGGGGACAGGGGCTTGGCTACACCTTC
TRBJ1-5 | TRBV18 | TRBD1 | CASSDRGLSNQPQHF | TGTGCCAGCTCGGACAGGGGGCTGAGCAATCAGCCCCAGCATTTT
TRBJ1-2 | TRBV11-2 | . | CASSLAGDYGYTF | TGTGCCAGCAGCTTAGCAGGGGACTATGGCTACACCTTC
TRBJ1-2 | TRBV12-5 | TRBD1 | CASGFLPSPGQGAYGYTF | TGTGCTAGTGGTTTCCTTCCCTCTCCGGGACAGGGGGCATACGGCTACACCTTC
TRBJ1-1 | TRBV18 | TRBD1 | CASSQLGRQGTEAFF | TGTGCCAGCTCACAACTAGGGAGACAGGGCACTGAAGCTTTCTTT
TRBJ1-5 | TRBV18 | . | CASSWKGPPSEPQHF | TGTGCCAGCTCCTGGAAGGGGCCCCCATCGGAGCCCCAGCATTTT
TRBJ2-1 | TRBV9 | TRBD1 | CASSVAGQGMSHEQFF | TGTGCCAGCAGCGTAGCCGGACAGGGGATGTCCCATGAGCAGTTCTTC